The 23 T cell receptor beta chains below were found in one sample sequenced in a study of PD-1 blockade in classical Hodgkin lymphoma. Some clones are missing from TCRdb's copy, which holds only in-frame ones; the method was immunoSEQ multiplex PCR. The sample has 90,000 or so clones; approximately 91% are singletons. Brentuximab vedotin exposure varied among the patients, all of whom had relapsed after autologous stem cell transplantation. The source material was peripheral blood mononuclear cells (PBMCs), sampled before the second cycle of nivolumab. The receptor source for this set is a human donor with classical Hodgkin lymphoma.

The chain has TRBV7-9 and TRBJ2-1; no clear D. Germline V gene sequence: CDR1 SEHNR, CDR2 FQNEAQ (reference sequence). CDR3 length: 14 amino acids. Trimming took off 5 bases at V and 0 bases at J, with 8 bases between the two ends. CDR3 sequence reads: CASSAPSSYNEQFF. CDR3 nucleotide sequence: TGTGCCAGCAGCGCGCCGAGCTCCTACAATGAGCAGTTCTTC.

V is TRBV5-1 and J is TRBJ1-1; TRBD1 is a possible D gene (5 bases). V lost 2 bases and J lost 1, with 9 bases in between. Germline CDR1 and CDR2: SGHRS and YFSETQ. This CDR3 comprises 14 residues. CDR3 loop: CASSLWQGNTEAFF. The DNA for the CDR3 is TGCGCCAGCAGCTTATGGCAGGGGAACACTGAAGCTTTCTTT. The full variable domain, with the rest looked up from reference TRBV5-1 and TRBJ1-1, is KAGVTQTPRYLIKTRGQQVTLSCSPISGHRSVSWYQQTPGQGLQFLFEYFSETQRNKGNFPGRFSGRQFSNSRSEMNVSTLELGDSALYLCASSLWQGNTEAFFGQGTRLTVV.

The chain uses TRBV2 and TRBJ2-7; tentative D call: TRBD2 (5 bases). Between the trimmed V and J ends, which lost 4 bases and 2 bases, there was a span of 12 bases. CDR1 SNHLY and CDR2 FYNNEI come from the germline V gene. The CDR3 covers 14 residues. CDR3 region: CASSVGPGAYEQYF. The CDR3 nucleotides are TGTGCCAGCAGTGTGGGCCCCGGGGCCTACGAGCAGTACTTC.

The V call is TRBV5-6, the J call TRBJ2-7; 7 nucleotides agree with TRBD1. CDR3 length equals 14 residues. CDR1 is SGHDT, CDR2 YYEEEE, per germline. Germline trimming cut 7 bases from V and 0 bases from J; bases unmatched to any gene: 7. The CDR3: CASLRTGSSYEQYF. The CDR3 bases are TGTGCCAGCTTAAGGACAGGAAGCTCCTACGAGCAGTACTTC.

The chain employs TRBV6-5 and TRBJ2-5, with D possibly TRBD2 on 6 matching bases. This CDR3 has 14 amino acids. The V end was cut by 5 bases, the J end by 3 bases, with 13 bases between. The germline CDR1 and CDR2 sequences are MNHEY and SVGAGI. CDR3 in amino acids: CASSTSGWEETQYF. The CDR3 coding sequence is TGTGCCAGCAGTACGAGCGGGTGGGAAGAGACCCAGTACTTC.

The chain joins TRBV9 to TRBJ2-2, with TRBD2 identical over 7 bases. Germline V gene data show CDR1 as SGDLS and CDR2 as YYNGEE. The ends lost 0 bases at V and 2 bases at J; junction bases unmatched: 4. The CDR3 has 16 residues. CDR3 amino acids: CASSVELADNTGELFF. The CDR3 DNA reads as TGTGCCAGCAGCGTAGAGCTAGCGGACAACACCGGGGAGCTGTTTTTT.

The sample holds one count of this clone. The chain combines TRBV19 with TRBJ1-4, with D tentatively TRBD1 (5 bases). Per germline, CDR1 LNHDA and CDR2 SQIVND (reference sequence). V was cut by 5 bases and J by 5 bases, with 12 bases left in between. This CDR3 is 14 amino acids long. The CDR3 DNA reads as TGTGCCAGTAGTCCCCCGGGGACGAATGAAAAACTGTTTTTT. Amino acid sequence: CASSPPGTNEKLFF.

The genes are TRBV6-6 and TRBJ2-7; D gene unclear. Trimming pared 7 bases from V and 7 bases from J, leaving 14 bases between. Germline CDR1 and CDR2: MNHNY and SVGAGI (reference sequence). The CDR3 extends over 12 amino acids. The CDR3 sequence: CASTSFLGEQYF. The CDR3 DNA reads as TGTGCCAGCACATCTTTTCTGGGGGAGCAGTACTTC.

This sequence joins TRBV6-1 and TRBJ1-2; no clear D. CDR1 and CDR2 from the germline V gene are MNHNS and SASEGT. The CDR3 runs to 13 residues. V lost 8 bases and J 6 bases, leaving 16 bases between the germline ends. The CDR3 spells CASPKSRMDGYTF. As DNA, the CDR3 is TGTGCCAGCCCTAAGTCCAGAATGGATGGCTACACCTTC.

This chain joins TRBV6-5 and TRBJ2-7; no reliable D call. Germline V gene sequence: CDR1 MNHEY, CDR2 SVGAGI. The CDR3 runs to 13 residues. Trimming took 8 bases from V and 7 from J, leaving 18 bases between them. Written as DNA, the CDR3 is TGTGCCAGCGGACCGTTTACCGTTCGGGAGCAGTACTTC. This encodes CASGPFTVREQYF.

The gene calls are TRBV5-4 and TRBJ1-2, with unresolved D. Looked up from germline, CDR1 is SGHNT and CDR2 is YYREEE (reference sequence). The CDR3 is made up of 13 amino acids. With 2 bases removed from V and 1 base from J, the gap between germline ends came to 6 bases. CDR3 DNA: TGTGCCAGCAGCTTAGGTGTTAACTATGGCTACACCTTC. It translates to CASSLGVNYGYTF.

In DNA, the CDR3 is TGTGCCAGTACCCCCTGGACAGCTCAGATGAACACTGAAGCTTTCTTT. Protein: CASTPWTAQMNTEAFF. The chain recombines TRBV19 with TRBJ1-1, with a weak D call TRBD1 (6 bases). CDR1 LNHDA and CDR2 SQIVND come from the germline V gene (reference sequence). The V end lost 7 bases, the J end lost 0 bases, and 18 bases lay between the germline ends. This CDR3 is built from 16 residues. Full variable domain (outside the CDR3, taken from reference TRBV19 and TRBJ1-1): DGGITQSPKYLFRKEGQNVTLSCEQNLNHDAMYWYRQDPGQGLRLIYYSQIVNDFQKGDIAEGYSVSREKKESFPLTVTSAQKNPTAFYLCASTPWTAQMNTEAFFGQGTRLTVV.

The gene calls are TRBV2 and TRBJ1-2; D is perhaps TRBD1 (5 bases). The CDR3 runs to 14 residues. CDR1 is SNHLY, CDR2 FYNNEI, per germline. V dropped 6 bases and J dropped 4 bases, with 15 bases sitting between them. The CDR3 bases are TGTGCCAGCAGCGACCAGGGACGGCGCTATGGCTACACCTTC. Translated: CASSDQGRRYGYTF.

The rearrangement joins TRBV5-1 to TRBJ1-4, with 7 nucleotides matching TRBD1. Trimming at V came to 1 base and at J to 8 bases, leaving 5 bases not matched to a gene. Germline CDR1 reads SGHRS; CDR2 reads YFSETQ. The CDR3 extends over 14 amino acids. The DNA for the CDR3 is TGCGCCAGCAGCTTGAAGGGGGCCGACGAAAAACTGTTTTTT. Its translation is CASSLKGADEKLFF.

CDR3 sequence reads: CASSGDLGQITEAFF. CDR3 in DNA: TGTGCCAGCAGCGGTGACCTTGGACAGATCACTGAAGCTTTCTTT. V usage is TRBV9 and J usage is TRBJ1-1; D might be TRBD1 (6 bases). The germline V and J ends were trimmed by 3 bases and 4 bases, with 16 bases remaining between them. CDR3 size: 15 residues. Looked up from germline, CDR1 is SGDLS and CDR2 is YYNGEE. Variable domain in full (rest from reference TRBV9 and TRBJ1-1): DSGVTQTPKHLITATGQRVTLRCSPRSGDLSVYWYQQSLDQGLQFLIQYYNGEERAKGNILERFSAQQFPDLHSELNLSSLELGDSALYFCASSGDLGQITEAFFGQGTRLTVV.

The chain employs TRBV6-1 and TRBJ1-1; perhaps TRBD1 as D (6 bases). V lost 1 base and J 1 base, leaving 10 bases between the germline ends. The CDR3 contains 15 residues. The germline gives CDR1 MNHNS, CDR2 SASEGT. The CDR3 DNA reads TGTGCCAGCAGTGAAGTAAAGGGACAGAACACTGAAGCTTTCTTT. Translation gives CASSEVKGQNTEAFF.

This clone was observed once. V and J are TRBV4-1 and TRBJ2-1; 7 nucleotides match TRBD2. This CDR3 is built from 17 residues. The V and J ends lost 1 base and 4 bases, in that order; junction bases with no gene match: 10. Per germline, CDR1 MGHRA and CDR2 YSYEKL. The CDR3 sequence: CASSQGVGRSQYNEQFF. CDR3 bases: TGCGCCAGCAGCCAAGGGGTCGGGAGGAGCCAATACAATGAGCAGTTCTTC.

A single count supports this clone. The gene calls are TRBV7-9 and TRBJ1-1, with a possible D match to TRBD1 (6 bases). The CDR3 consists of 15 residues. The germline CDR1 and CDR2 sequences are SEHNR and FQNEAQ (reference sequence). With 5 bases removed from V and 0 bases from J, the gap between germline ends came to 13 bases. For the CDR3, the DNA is TGTGCCAGCAGCCCCGGTCAGGGGATGAACACTGAAGCTTTCTTT. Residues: CASSPGQGMNTEAFF.

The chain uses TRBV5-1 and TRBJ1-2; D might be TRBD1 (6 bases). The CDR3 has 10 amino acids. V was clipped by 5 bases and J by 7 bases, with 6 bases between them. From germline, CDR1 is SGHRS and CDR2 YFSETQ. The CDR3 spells CASRGGGYTF. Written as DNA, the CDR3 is TGCGCCAGCAGAGGGGGTGGCTACACCTTC.

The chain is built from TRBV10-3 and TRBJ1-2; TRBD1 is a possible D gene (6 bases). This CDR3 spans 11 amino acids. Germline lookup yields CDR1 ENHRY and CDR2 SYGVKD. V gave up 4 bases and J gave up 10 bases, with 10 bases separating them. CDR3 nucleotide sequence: TGTGCCATCAGTGGGGGGGCATCCTACACCTTC. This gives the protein CAISGGASYTF.

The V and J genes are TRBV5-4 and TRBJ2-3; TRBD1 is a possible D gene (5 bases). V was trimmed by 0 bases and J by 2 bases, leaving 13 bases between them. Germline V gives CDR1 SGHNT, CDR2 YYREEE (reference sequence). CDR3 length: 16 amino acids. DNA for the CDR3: TGTGCCAGCAGCTTGGGCAGGGTATCCGACACAGATACGCAGTATTTT. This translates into CASSLGRVSDTDTQYF.

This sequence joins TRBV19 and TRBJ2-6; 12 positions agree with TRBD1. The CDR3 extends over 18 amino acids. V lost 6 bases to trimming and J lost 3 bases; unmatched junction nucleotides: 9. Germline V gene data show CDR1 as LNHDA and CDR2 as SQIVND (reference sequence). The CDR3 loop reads CASRHRDRGRHGANVLTF. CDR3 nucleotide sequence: TGTGCCAGTAGGCACAGGGACAGGGGGCGTCATGGGGCCAACGTCCTGACTTTC.

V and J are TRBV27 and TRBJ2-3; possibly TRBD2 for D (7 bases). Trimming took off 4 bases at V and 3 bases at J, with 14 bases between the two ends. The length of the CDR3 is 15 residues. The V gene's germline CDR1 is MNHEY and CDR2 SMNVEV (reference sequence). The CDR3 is CASSSAGRGTDTQYF. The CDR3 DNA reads TGTGCCAGCAGTTCAGCGGGAAGGGGGACAGATACGCAGTATTTT.